This is a list of T cell receptor beta chains from one sample in a study of shared clonotypes between healthy human individuals. Measured with immunoSEQ multiplex PCR; TCRdb has only the in-frame clones, and not every one. This table holds approximately 1.9 million clones, about 94% found once. Sequenced sample: naive CD8+ T cells from PBMCs. These receptors were obtained from a man aged 18 to 35 in good health. Some clones in this sample may be carry-over from other donors' samples. CDR3s include the opening cysteine and the closing phenylalanine or tryptophan.

TRBJ2-1 TRBV15 CATSGPRRGGGGYNEQFF
TRBJ2-7 TRBV27 CASSLRGGENEQYF
. TRBV9 CASSADYEQYF
TRBJ2-7 TRBV5-4 CASSGGLAGNLLRGEQYF
TRBJ1-1 TRBV19 CASTSDRGNTEAFF
TRBJ2-7 TRBV6-4 CASSDAVMTSGRGNEQYF
TRBJ2-5 TRBV4-1 CASSHRQGVAQETQYF
TRBJ2-1 TRBV7-3 CASSPSGLYNEQFF
TRBJ2-7 TRBV30 CAWSRENEQYF
TRBJ2-5 TRBV7-9 CASSRLAGDIETQYF
TRBJ2-1 TRBV15 CATRHIGNEQFF
TRBJ1-2 TRBV15 CATSSTVKDGYTF
TRBJ2-1 TRBV10-3 CAISEFSGGPSGDEQFF
TRBJ2-7 TRBV30 CAWSVGLEQYF
TRBJ2-2 TRBV7-9 CASSRTALRELFF
TRBJ1-2 TRBV5-4 CASSLGGDYGYTF
TRBJ1-1 TRBV29-1 CSVPGQGARGTEAFF
TRBJ2-1 TRBV9 CASSVDQGSYNEQFF
TRBJ2-3 TRBV9 CASSAPGTSAPGDTQYF
TRBJ2-7 TRBV5-1 CASSFLPGLAGNDLYEQYF
TRBJ1-1 TRBV19 CASSMGFGAEAFF
TRBJ1-1 TRBV9 CASSATFYGTEAFF
. TRBV27 CASSTRSEQYF
TRBJ2-2 TRBV4-3 CASSQMGYTGELFF
TRBJ2-2 TRBV7-2 CASSSTITGELFF
TRBJ2-7 TRBV5-1 CASSTGLAASSYEQYF
TRBJ2-1 TRBV6-1 CASKGGPRSYNEQFF
TRBJ2-4 TRBV10-3 CAISETLAGSIQYF
TRBJ2-7 TRBV19 CATSLAGTYEQYF
TRBJ2-3 TRBV9 CASSATGGPSTDTQYF
TRBJ2-1 TRBV10-2 CASSDSGGGKFF
TRBJ2-1 TRBV5-6 CASRPNGLGGTIGEQFF
TRBJ2-5 TRBV6-5 CASSYSVLIPQETQYF
TRBJ2-1 TRBV11-2 CASSLESGWLDNEQFF
TRBJ2-5 TRBV7-9 CASRGGAGINQETQYF
TRBJ2-7 TRBV15 CATSSTGWEEQYF
TRBJ2-7 TRBV28 CASSLKTPYEQYF
TRBJ2-1 TRBV15 CATSGHRDRAYNEQFF
TRBJ2-6 TRBV4-1 CASSQDGTRTGSVLTF
TRBJ2-7 TRBV28 CASSLFRQGAGEQYF
TRBJ2-1 TRBV19 CASSPSWGTSANSFRNEQFF
TRBJ2-1 TRBV5-1 CASSLVRTDYNEQFF
TRBJ2-1 TRBV5-4 CASSLGLPRDNEQFF
TRBJ2-5 TRBV6-5 CASSYGLAGEKTQYF
TRBJ1-1 TRBV25-1 CASSEYAPSTENTEAFF
TRBJ2-1 TRBV6-5 CASGRDKWLNEQFF
TRBJ2-5 TRBV7-8 CASSLGVGIPQETQYF
TRBJ2-7 TRBV4-1 CASSPRDGRPYEQYF
TRBJ1-2 TRBV5-1 CASSPTGANYGYTF
TRBJ2-2 TRBV6-5 CASGAGEGTGELFF
TRBJ2-1 TRBV5-6 CASSLDLGGRLNEQFF
TRBJ2-7 TRBV7-3 CASSFGQGPYEQYF
TRBJ2-1 TRBV7-3 CASSETSGIGTYNEQFF
TRBJ2-1 TRBV7-9 CASSSPGPEYNEQFF
TRBJ2-7 TRBV28 CASSARGVVYEQYF
TRBJ2-1 TRBV27 CASTLGTSGGYEQFF
TRBJ2-1 TRBV27 CASRGLGLLNEQFF
TRBJ2-3 TRBV9 CASSPFSSDTDTQYF